This T cell receptor (beta chain) was retrieved from a study of OX40 agonist ivuxolimab in advanced cancers. Sequencing used immunoSEQ multiplex PCR; TCRdb keeps in-frame clones, though not all of them. The sample shows roughly 90,000 clones, roughly 88% of them seen only once. The clonotype was recovered from an adult with an advanced solid tumor such as melanoma, head and neck, liver or kidney cancer. The specimen comprised CD4+ or CD8+ T cells sorted from blood, sampled in a trial of the OX40 agonist ivuxolimab.

In DNA form, the CDR3 reads TGTGCCATCAGTGAATCGTGGGGATCGACAGATACGCAGTATTTT. This translates into CAISESWGSTDTQYF. The genes are TRBV10-3 and TRBJ2-3; no clear D gene. The germline gives CDR1 ENHRY, CDR2 SYGVKD. Deletions cut 3 bases from V and 3 bases from J, with 13 bases between. The CDR3 is 15 amino acids.